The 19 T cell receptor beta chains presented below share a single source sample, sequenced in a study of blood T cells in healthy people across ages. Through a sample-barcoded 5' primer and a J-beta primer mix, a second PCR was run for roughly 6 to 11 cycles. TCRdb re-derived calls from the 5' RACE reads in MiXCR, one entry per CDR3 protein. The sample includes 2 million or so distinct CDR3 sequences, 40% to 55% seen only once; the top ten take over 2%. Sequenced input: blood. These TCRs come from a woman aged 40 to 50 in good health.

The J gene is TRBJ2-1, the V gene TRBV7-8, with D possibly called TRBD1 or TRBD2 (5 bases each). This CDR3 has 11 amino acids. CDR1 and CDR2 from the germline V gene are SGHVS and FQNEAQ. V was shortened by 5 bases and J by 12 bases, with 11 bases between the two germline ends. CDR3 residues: CASSPGTRQFF. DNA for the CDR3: TGTGCCAGCAGCCCCGGGACGCGGCAGTTCTTC.

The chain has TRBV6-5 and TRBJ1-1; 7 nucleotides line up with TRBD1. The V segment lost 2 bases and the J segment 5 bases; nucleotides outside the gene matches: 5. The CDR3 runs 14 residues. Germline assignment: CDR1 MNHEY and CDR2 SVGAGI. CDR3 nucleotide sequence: TGTGCCAGCAGTTACGACAGGGCTAAGACTGAAGCTTTCTTT. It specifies CASSYDRAKTEAFF.

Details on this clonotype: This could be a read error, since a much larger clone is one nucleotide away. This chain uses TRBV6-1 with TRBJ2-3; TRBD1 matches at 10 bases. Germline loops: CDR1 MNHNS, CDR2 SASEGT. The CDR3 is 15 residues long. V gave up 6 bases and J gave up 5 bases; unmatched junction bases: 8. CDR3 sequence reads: CASRVETGGGDTQYF. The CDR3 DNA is TGTGCCAGCAGGGTGGAGACAGGGGGCGGAGATACGCAGTATTTT.

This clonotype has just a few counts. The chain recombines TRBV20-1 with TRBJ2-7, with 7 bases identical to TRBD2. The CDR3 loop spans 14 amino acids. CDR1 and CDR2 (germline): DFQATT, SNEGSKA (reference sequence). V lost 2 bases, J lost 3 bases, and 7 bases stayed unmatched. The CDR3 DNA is TGCAGTGCTAGATCCAGCGGGGAAATCTACGAGCAGTACTTC. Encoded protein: CSARSSGEIYEQYF.

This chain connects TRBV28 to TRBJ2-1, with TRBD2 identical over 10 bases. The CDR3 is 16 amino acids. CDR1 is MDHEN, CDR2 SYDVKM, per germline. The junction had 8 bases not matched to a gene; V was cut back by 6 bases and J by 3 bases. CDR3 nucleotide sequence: TGTGCCAGCAGCGGGAGGCTAGCGGGGGACTACAATGAGCAGTTCTTC. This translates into CASSGRLAGDYNEQFF. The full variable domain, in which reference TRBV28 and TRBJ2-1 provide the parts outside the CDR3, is DVKVTQSSRYLVKRTGEKVFLECVQDMDHENMFWYRQDPGLGLRLIYFSYDVKMKEKGDIPEGYSVSREKKERFSLILESASTNQTSMYLCASSGRLAGDYNEQFFGPGTRLTVL.

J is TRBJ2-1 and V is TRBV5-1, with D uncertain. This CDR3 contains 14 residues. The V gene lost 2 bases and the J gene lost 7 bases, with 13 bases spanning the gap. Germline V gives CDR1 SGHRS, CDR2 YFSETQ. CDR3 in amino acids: CASSFVRMGNEQFF. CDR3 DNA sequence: TGCGCCAGCAGCTTTGTCAGGATGGGGAATGAGCAGTTCTTC.

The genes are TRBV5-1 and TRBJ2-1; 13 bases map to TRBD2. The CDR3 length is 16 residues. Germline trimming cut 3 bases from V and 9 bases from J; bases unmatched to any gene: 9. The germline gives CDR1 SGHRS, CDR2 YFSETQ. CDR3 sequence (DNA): TGCGCCAGCAGCTCGGAACTAGCGGGGGGGCCAAGTGAGCAGTTCTTC. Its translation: CASSSELAGGPSEQFF.

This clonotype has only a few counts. The CDR3 spells CAISEPQLNEQFF. In nucleotides, the CDR3 is TGTGCCATCAGTGAGCCCCAATTAAATGAGCAGTTCTTC. This rearrangement joins TRBV10-3 to TRBJ2-1, with D unresolved. CDR3 length: 13 residues. Looked up from germline, CDR1 is ENHRY and CDR2 is SYGVKD. Trimming left V 2 bases short and J 7 bases short, with 9 bases between.

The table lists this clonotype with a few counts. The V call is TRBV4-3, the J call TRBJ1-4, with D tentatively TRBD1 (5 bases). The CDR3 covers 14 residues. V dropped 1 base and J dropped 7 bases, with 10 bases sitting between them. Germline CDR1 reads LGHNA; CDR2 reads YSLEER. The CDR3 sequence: CASSQVLGAEKLFF. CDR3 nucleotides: TGCGCCAGCAGCCAAGTCCTCGGGGCTGAAAAACTGTTTTTT.

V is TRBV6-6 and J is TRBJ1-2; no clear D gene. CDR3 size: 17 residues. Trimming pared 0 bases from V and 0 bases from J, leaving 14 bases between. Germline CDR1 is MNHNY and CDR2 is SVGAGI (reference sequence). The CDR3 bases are TGTGCCAGCAGTTACTCGCAGCTTACCGAAACTAACTATGGCTACACCTTC. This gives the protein CASSYSQLTETNYGYTF.

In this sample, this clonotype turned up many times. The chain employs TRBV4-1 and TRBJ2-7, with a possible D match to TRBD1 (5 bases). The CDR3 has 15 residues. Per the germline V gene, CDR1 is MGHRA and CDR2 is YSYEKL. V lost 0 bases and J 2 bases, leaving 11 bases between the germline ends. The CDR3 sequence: CASSQDQGATYEQYF. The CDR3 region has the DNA TGCGCCAGCAGCCAAGATCAGGGTGCCACCTACGAGCAGTACTTC.

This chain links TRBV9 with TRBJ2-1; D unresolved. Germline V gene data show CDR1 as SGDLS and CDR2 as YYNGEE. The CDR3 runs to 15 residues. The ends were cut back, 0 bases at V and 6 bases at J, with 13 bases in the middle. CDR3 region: CASSVEGVAGNEQFF. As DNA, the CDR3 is TGTGCCAGCAGCGTAGAAGGCGTAGCTGGCAATGAGCAGTTCTTC.

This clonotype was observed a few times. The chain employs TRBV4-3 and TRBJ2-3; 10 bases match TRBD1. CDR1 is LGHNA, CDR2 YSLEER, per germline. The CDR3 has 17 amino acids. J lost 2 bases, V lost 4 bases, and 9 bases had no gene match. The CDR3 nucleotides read TGCGCCAGCAGCCTAGATGGGACAGGGGCCGACACAGATACGCAGTATTTT. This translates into CASSLDGTGADTDTQYF.

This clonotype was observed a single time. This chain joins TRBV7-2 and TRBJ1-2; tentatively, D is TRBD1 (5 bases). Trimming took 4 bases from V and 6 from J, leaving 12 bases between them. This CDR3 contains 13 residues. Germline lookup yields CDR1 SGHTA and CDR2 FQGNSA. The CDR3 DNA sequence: TGTGCCAGCAGCTCCCAGGGTTTGGATGGCTACACCTTC. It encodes CASSSQGLDGYTF. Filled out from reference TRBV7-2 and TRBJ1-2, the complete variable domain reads GAGVSQSPSNKVTEKGKDVELRCDPISGHTALYWYRQSLGQGLEFLIYFQGNSAPDKSGLPSDRFSAERTGGSVSTLTIQRTQQEDSAVYLCASSSQGLDGYTFGSGTRLTVV.

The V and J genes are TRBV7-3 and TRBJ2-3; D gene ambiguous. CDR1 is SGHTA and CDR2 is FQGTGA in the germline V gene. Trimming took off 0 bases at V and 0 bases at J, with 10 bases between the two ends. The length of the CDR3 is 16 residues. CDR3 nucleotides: TGTGCCAGCAGCTTAACTTCAGCCCCTAGCACAGATACGCAGTATTTT. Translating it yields CASSLTSAPSTDTQYF. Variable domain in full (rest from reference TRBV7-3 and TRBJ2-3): GAGVSQTPSNKVTEKGKYVELRCDPISGHTALYWYRQSLGQGPEFLIYFQGTGAADDSGLPNDRFFAVRPEGSVSTLKIQRTERGDSAVYLCASSLTSAPSTDTQYFGPGTRLTVL.

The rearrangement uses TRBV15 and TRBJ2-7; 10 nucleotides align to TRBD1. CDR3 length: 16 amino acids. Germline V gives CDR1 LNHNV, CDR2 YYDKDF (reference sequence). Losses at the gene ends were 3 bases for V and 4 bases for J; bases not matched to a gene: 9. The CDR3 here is CATSSPSSDRGYEQYF. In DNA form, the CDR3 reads TGTGCCACCAGCAGCCCTTCCTCGGACAGGGGGTACGAGCAGTACTTC.

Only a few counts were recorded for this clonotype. For the CDR3, the DNA is TGTGCCAGCAGTCCCCGACAGGGGAGAAATGAAAAACTGTTTTTT. As protein: CASSPRQGRNEKLFF. This chain joins TRBV12-3 or TRBV12-4 and TRBJ1-4; 8 bases are shared with TRBD1. This CDR3 spans 15 amino acids. The V segment lost 5 bases and the J segment 5 bases; nucleotides outside the gene matches: 7.

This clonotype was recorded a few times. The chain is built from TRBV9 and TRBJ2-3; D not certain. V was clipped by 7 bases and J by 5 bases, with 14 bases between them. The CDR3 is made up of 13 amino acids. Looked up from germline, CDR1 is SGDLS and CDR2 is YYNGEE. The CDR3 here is CASSPSTGDTQYF. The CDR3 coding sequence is TGTGCCAGCTCACCCTCCACCGGAGATACGCAGTATTTT.

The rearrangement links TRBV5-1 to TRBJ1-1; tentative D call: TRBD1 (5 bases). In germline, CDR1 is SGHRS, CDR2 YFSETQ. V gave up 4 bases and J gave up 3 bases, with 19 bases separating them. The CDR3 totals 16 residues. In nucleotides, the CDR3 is TGCGCCAGCAGCCGGACTACGGGGGGTCCGGACACTGAAGCTTTCTTT. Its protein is CASSRTTGGPDTEAFF.